This T cell receptor (beta chain) was recorded in a study of cytomegalovirus exposure and HLA in healthy donors. Regarding the study as a whole: Reportedly, cytomegalovirus status was diagnosed with high sensitivity and specificity.

Unrecorded immune exposures were likely, despite nominal health at sampling. The primer mix had 60 Vbeta and 13 Jbeta primers. The table came from immunoSEQ multiplex PCR; TCRdb's copy has only in-frame clones and leaves some out. The repertoire has roughly 200,000 clones, about 85% of them found once; the top ten carry around 0.99%. As concerns this clone: Its antigen is unknown.

CDR1 is MDHEN, CDR2 SYDVKM, per germline. The CDR3 loop spans 13 amino acids. The ends lost 7 bases at V and 5 bases at J; junction bases unmatched: 4. This chain uses TRBV28 with TRBJ1-1; 10 nucleotides line up with TRBD1. Sequencing was performed on PBMCs. The receptor's source is a boy aged 2-15 years in good health and CMV-seronegative. CDR3 in amino acids: CASTPGQGTEAFF. The CDR3 bases are TGTGCCAGCACGCCGGGACAGGGGACTGAAGCTTTCTTT. Based on the CDR3 plus reference TRBV28 and TRBJ1-1, the full variable domain is DVKVTQSSRYLVKRTGEKVFLECVQDMDHENMFWYRQDPGLGLRLIYFSYDVKMKEKGDIPEGYSVSREKKERFSLILESASTNQTSMYLCASTPGQGTEAFFGQGTRLTVV.